The 30 T cell receptor beta chains reported below all come from one sample, sequenced in a study of blood T cell repertoires in COVID-19. TCRdb's table, derived via immunoSEQ multiplex PCR, lists solely in-frame clones and lacks some. The data contain some 190,000 clones, 80% of them singletons. Sequences were obtained from peripheral blood. The receptors were sampled from a man in his 60s with acute or convalescent COVID-19.

V and J are TRBV5-4 and TRBJ1-2; D is undetermined. Trimming took off 3 bases at V and 8 bases at J, with 17 bases between the two ends. The germline V gene encodes CDR1 SGHNT and CDR2 YYREEE (reference sequence). This CDR3 comprises 14 residues. The CDR3 is CASSSPGTSWGYTF. In DNA form, the CDR3 reads TGTGCCAGCAGCTCACCGGGAACATCGTGGGGCTACACCTTC.

This clone was recorded a few times. The chain has TRBV27 and TRBJ1-1; D is possibly TRBD1 (5 bases). The V end lost 5 bases, the J end lost 0 bases, and 19 bases lay between the germline ends. CDR1 and CDR2 (germline): MNHEY, SMNVEV (reference sequence). CDR3 length: 17 amino acids. The CDR3 is CASSPRGDPYLNTEAFF. The CDR3, as DNA: TGTGCCAGCAGTCCCCGGGGGGACCCTTACCTGAACACTGAAGCTTTCTTT.

This clone has more than one count but fewer than ten. The gene calls are TRBV28 and TRBJ1-5, with 8 bases that match TRBD1. Losses at the gene ends were 3 bases for V and 6 bases for J; bases not matched to a gene: 4. Germline CDR1 MDHEN, CDR2 SYDVKM. The CDR3 totals 14 residues. CDR3 nucleotide sequence: TGTGCCAGCAGTTTTTCAGGGGGCAGTCAGCCCCAGCATTTT. Its protein product is CASSFSGGSQPQHF.

With respect to this clone: This CDR3 is also generated by other DNA sequences in the sample. The V and J genes are TRBV12-3 or TRBV12-4 and TRBJ2-7; a possible D gene is TRBD1 (5 bases). The CDR3 is 13 residues long. The V end was cut by 4 bases, the J end by 0 bases, with 7 bases between. CDR3 amino acids: CASSYTGSYEQYF. In DNA form, the CDR3 reads TGTGCCAGCAGTTATACAGGCTCCTACGAGCAGTACTTC.

The J gene is TRBJ2-7, the V gene TRBV5-4, with D possibly TRBD2 on 5 matching bases. CDR1 is SGHNT and CDR2 is YYREEE in the germline V gene (reference sequence). V was pared by 5 bases and J by 6 bases, with 12 bases between. This CDR3 is built from 12 residues. CDR3 sequence reads: CASSLPRGEQYF. The CDR3 DNA is TGTGCCAGCAGTCTTCCCCGGGGCGAGCAGTACTTC.

This clone has just one count. The chain carries TRBV25-1 and TRBJ1-4, with D possibly being TRBD1 (6 bases). The CDR3 sequence is 14 residues long. The V and J ends lost 1 base and 7 bases respectively, with 10 bases between them. Germline loops: CDR1 MGHDK, CDR2 SYGVNS. The CDR3 sequence: CASSEWGGLEKLFF. The CDR3 DNA reads as TGTGCCAGCAGTGAATGGGGGGGCCTTGAAAAACTGTTTTTT.

The gene calls are TRBV5-1 and TRBJ2-3; D possibly corresponds to TRBD2 (5 bases). From germline, CDR1 is SGHRS and CDR2 YFSETQ. Trimming left V 0 bases short and J 5 bases short, with 7 bases between. The CDR3 loop spans 13 amino acids. CDR3 protein: CASSLAEGDTQYF. CDR3 nucleotide sequence: TGCGCCAGCAGCTTGGCTGAGGGAGATACGCAGTATTTT.

In nucleotides, the CDR3 is TGTGCCATCAGTGAGTCGGCTAGCGGAGACAATACGCAGTATTTT. Protein product: CAISESASGDNTQYF. The chain uses TRBV10-3 and TRBJ2-3, with 7 bases that match TRBD2. The trim removed 0 bases at V and 7 bases at J, leaving 7 bases unmatched. Germline loops: CDR1 ENHRY, CDR2 SYGVKD. The CDR3 runs to 15 residues.

This clone was seen once. The V call is TRBV5-4, the J call TRBJ1-2; 9 bases align to TRBD1. This CDR3 spans 15 amino acids. Germline loops: CDR1 SGHNT, CDR2 YYREEE (reference sequence). The junction had 4 bases not matched to a gene; V was cut back by 4 bases and J by 0 bases. The CDR3, as DNA: TGTGCCAGCAGCACCACAGGGGGCTCTAACTATGGCTACACCTTC. Translation gives CASSTTGGSNYGYTF.

The chain carries TRBV3-1 (or the pseudogene TRBV3-2) and TRBJ2-3; the D is unclear. This CDR3 region has 16 residues. Germline V gene lookup returns CDR1 LGHDT and CDR2 YNNKEL (reference sequence). V was trimmed by 1 base and J by 2 bases, leaving 13 bases between them. The DNA of the CDR3 is TGTGCCAGCAGCCAAGGAAGTAGCTTCCCCACAGATACGCAGTATTTT. It specifies CASSQGSSFPTDTQYF.

The chain recombines TRBV27 with TRBJ2-2, with D possibly matching TRBD2 (6 bases). Germline CDR1 is MNHEY and CDR2 is SMNVEV (reference sequence). This CDR3 comprises 15 residues. The V and J ends lost 0 bases and 4 bases respectively, with 9 bases between them. CDR3 sequence (DNA): TGTGCCAGCAGTTTATCTGCGGGGCTCACCGGGGAGCTGTTTTTT. Protein product: CASSLSAGLTGELFF.

This clone was seen only once. The V and J genes are TRBV7-2 and TRBJ2-1, with TRBD2 matching 8 bases. The CDR3 is 17 amino acids. Trimming took 2 bases from V and 6 from J; bases not matched to a gene: 12. Germline CDR1 SGHTA, CDR2 FQGNSA. The CDR3 sequence is CASSLTGGTNPFNEQFF. DNA of the CDR3: TGTGCCAGCAGCTTAACGGGAGGGACCAACCCCTTCAATGAGCAGTTCTTC.

For the CDR3, the DNA is TGCGCCAGCGGAACTACCCGATCCTACAATGAGCAGTTCTTC. Translation: CASGTTRSYNEQFF. The J gene is TRBJ2-1, the V gene TRBV10-2; no clear D gene. CDR3 length equals 14 residues. Germline assignment: CDR1 WSHSY and CDR2 SAAADI. V lost 8 bases and J 1 base, leaving 12 bases between the germline ends.

This rearrangement joins TRBV3-1 (or the pseudogene TRBV3-2) to TRBJ2-6; D is unresolved. V was pared by 4 bases and J by 0 bases, with 7 bases between. The CDR3 spans 15 residues. CDR1 is LGHDT, CDR2 YNNKEL, per germline (reference sequence). CDR3 in amino acids: CASSLRVSGANVLTF. In DNA form, the CDR3 reads TGTGCCAGCAGCCTCCGAGTCTCTGGGGCCAACGTCCTGACTTTC.

A word on this clone: At one of its ends the junction is not consistent with the germline gene, which may arise from a read error. This sequence joins TRBV7-8 and TRBJ2-7, with 9 bases matching TRBD1. CDR3 length: 15 residues. Looked up from germline, CDR1 is SGHVS and CDR2 is FQNEAQ. The CDR3 is CASTLTGQGNYEQYF. The CDR3 DNA reads TGTGCCAGCACCTTAACCGGACAGGGGAACTACGAGCAGTACTTC.

The chain recombines TRBV5-1 with TRBJ2-4; a weak D match, TRBD2 (6 bases). CDR1 is SGHRS, CDR2 YFSETQ, per germline. This CDR3 contains 20 residues. Trimming pared 4 bases from V and 0 bases from J, leaving 26 bases between. This CDR3 is CASSAGPLAWIDLAKNIQYF. Here the CDR3 DNA reads TGCGCCAGCAGCGCCGGACCCCTAGCGTGGATCGACCTAGCCAAAAACATTCAGTACTTC.

The chain carries TRBV18 and TRBJ1-6, with 9 bases lining up with TRBD1. J lost 7 bases, V lost 3 bases, and 7 bases had no gene match. The germline V gene has CDR1 KGHSH and CDR2 LQKENI. The CDR3 is made up of 16 amino acids. CDR3 protein: CASSPSRDRDNSPLHF. In DNA form, the CDR3 reads TGTGCCAGCTCACCGTCCCGGGACAGGGACAATTCACCCCTCCACTTT.

The J gene is TRBJ1-1, the V gene TRBV29-1; 8 bases fit TRBD1. Germline V gives CDR1 SQVTM, CDR2 ANQGSEA. This CDR3 spans 15 amino acids. After removal of 6 bases from V and 6 bases from J, the junction contained 15 bases not matched to a gene. The CDR3 nucleotides read TGCAGCGTGGACATCGAACAGGGGGTGGTAGCTGAAGCTTTCTTT. This sequence encodes CSVDIEQGVVAEAFF. The variable domain in full, completed from reference TRBV29-1 and TRBJ1-1, reads SAVISQKPSRDICQRGTSLTIQCQVDSQVTMMFWYRQQPGQSLTLIATANQGSEATYESGFVIDKFPISRPNLTFSTLTVSNMSPEDSSIYLCSVDIEQGVVAEAFFGQGTRLTVV.

V usage is TRBV7-9 and J usage is TRBJ1-6; tentatively, D is TRBD1 (5 bases). CDR3 length: 12 residues. Trimming pared 7 bases from V and 8 bases from J, leaving 9 bases between. Germline V gene data show CDR1 as SEHNR and CDR2 as FQNEAQ (reference sequence). In nucleotides, the CDR3 is TGTGCCAGCAAGGGGTTGGATTCACCCCTCCACTTT. Translating it yields CASKGLDSPLHF.

This clone has more than one count but fewer than ten. CDR3 loop: CASSPGLQGEKYF. The CDR3 bases are TGTGCCAGCAGCCCTGGACTACAGGGGGAAAAGTACTTC. The chain recombines TRBV5-4 with TRBJ2-7; 8 positions agree with TRBD1. Germline V gene sequence: CDR1 SGHNT, CDR2 YYREEE (reference sequence). This CDR3 spans 13 amino acids. The ends lost 4 bases at V and 11 bases at J; junction bases unmatched: 11.

CDR3 sequence: CASSETGYWNSPLHF. The DNA for the CDR3 is TGTGCCAGCAGCGAGACAGGGTATTGGAATTCACCCCTCCACTTT. The chain joins TRBV9 to TRBJ1-6, with TRBD1 matching over 7 bases. The junction had 7 bases not matched to a gene; V was cut back by 3 bases and J by 7 bases. The CDR3 is made up of 15 amino acids. Germline CDR1 SGDLS, CDR2 YYNGEE.

This sequence joins TRBV9 and TRBJ2-7; 9 bases fit TRBD2. Looked up from germline, CDR1 is SGDLS and CDR2 is YYNGEE. V lost 4 bases, J lost 6 bases, and 11 bases stayed unmatched. This CDR3 contains 15 residues. The CDR3 sequence is CASSPPGLAFGEQYF. The DNA for the CDR3 is TGTGCCAGCAGCCCCCCGGGACTAGCTTTTGGCGAGCAGTACTTC.

J is TRBJ2-7 and V is TRBV7-8; D may be TRBD1 (6 bases). V was clipped by 5 bases and J by 0 bases, with 11 bases between them. Germline V gives CDR1 SGHVS, CDR2 FQNEAQ. The CDR3 consists of 14 residues. CDR3 bases: TGTGCCAGCAGCGTCCGGGACACCTCCTACGAGCAGTACTTC. Translating it yields CASSVRDTSYEQYF. The variable domain in full, completed from reference TRBV7-8 and TRBJ2-7, reads GAGVSQSPRYKVAKRGQDVALRCDPISGHVSLFWYQQALGQGPEFLTYFQNEAQLDKSGLPSDRFFAERPEGSVSTLKIQRTQQEDSAVYLCASSVRDTSYEQYFGPGTRLTVT.

This sequence joins TRBV27 and TRBJ1-1; D is uncertain. V was pared by 2 bases and J by 0 bases, with 7 bases between. From germline, CDR1 is MNHEY and CDR2 SMNVEV (reference sequence). The CDR3 extends over 14 amino acids. CDR3 loop: CASSLTEMNTEAFF. Written as DNA, the CDR3 is TGTGCCAGCAGTTTAACAGAGATGAACACTGAAGCTTTCTTT.

The chain employs TRBV12-5 and TRBJ2-2; D is perhaps TRBD2 (5 bases). Trimming left V 6 bases short and J 7 bases short, with 18 bases between. CDR1 is LGHNT, CDR2 FRNRAP, per germline. The CDR3 is 15 residues long. The CDR3 sequence: CASGSRGPRYGELFF. The CDR3 coding sequence is TGTGCTAGTGGCTCCAGAGGGCCAAGGTACGGGGAGCTGTTTTTT.

This sequence joins TRBV19 and TRBJ2-1; no reliable D call. Germline CDR1 is LNHDA and CDR2 is SQIVND (reference sequence). The CDR3 spans 14 residues. V was pared by 5 bases and J by 3 bases, with 11 bases between. The CDR3 here is CASSSGALYNEQFF. The CDR3 DNA is TGTGCCAGTAGTTCCGGAGCCCTCTACAATGAGCAGTTCTTC.

Note on this clone: The same CDR3 is also encoded by other DNA sequences in this sample. This chain joins TRBV9 and TRBJ1-1, with 9 bases fitting TRBD1. Germline V gene data show CDR1 as SGDLS and CDR2 as YYNGEE. There are 15 residues in the CDR3. V dropped 4 bases and J dropped 1; count of bases not matched to a gene: 5. This CDR3 is CASSPTGGTNTEAFF. In DNA form, the CDR3 reads TGTGCCAGCAGCCCCACAGGGGGCACGAACACTGAAGCTTTCTTT.

The sample holds a few counts of this clone. This sequence joins TRBV6-1 and TRBJ1-5; TRBD1 matches 9 bases. The V gene's germline CDR1 is MNHNS and CDR2 SASEGT. Germline trimming cut 1 base from V and 7 bases from J; bases unmatched to any gene: 5. The CDR3 length is 15 residues. The CDR3 loop reads CASSEGTGGAQPQHF. DNA of the CDR3: TGTGCCAGCAGTGAAGGAACAGGGGGCGCCCAGCCCCAGCATTTT.

This clone was picked up a small number of times. J is TRBJ1-1 and V is TRBV7-2; 9 positions match TRBD1. CDR1 and CDR2 from the germline V gene are SGHTA and FQGNSA. The CDR3 runs 15 residues. After removal of 5 bases from V and 3 bases from J, the junction contained 7 bases not matched to a gene. The CDR3: CASSPRTGVDTEAFF. The CDR3 DNA reads as TGTGCCAGCAGCCCACGGACAGGGGTGGACACTGAAGCTTTCTTT. Filled out from reference TRBV7-2 and TRBJ1-1, the complete variable domain reads GAGVSQSPSNKVTEKGKDVELRCDPISGHTALYWYRQSLGQGLEFLIYFQGNSAPDKSGLPSDRFSAERTGGSVSTLTIQRTQQEDSAVYLCASSPRTGVDTEAFFGQGTRLTVV.

The V and J genes are TRBV19 and TRBJ1-5; D perhaps matches TRBD1 (6 bases). The CDR3 sequence is 16 residues long. CDR1 and CDR2 from the germline V gene are LNHDA and SQIVND (reference sequence). V lost 0 bases and J lost 6, with 15 bases in between. CDR3 in DNA: TGTGCCAGTAGTATAGATCAAGGTGTCAGGGGTCAGCCCCAGCATTTT. Amino acid sequence: CASSIDQGVRGQPQHF. The variable domain in full, completed from reference TRBV19 and TRBJ1-5, reads DGGITQSPKYLFRKEGQNVTLSCEQNLNHDAMYWYRQDPGQGLRLIYYSQIVNDFQKGDIAEGYSVSREKKESFPLTVTSAQKNPTAFYLCASSIDQGVRGQPQHFGDGTRLSIL.